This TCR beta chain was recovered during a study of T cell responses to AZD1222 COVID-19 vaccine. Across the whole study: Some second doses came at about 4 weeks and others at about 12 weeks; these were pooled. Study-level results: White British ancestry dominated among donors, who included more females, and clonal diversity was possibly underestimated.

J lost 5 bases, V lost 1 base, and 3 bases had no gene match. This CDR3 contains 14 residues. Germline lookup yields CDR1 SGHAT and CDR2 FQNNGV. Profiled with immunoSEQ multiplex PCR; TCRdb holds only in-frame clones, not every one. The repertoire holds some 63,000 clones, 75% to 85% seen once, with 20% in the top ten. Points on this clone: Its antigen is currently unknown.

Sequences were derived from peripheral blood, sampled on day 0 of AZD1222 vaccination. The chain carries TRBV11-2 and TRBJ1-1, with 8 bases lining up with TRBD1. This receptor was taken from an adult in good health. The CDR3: CASSLAGQGTEAFF. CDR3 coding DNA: TGTGCCAGCAGCTTAGCAGGACAGGGAACTGAAGCTTTCTTT.